This is a list of T cell receptor beta chains from one sample in a study of T cells after posttransplantation cyclophosphamide. Profiled with immunoSEQ multiplex PCR; TCRdb holds only in-frame clones, not every one. The data contain more than 50,000 clones, around 84% of them singletons. Sequencing input: PBMCs. Every receptor here comes from a man aged 25 to 40 with a blood cancer, CMV-positive, and with a related stem cell donor. The CDR3 runs from the conserved cysteine through the conserved F or W. Fields, in order: CDR3 protein, CDR3 DNA, clone size, D gene, V gene, J gene. A D gene is named only where the DNA matches it firmly. Size values are once, few and many counts, or a class for expanded clones, and some rows have none.

CDR3aa: CASSFQGPNEQFF
CDR3nt: TGTGCCAGCAGCTTCCAGGGTCCCAATGAGCAGTTCTTC
abundance: .
d_gene: .
v_gene: TRBV11-3
j_gene: TRBJ2-1

CDR3aa: CASSPRQVRNQPQHF
CDR3nt: TGTGCCAGCAGTCCCAGACAGGTCCGCAATCAGCCCCAGCATTTT
abundance: .
d_gene: .
v_gene: TRBV2
j_gene: TRBJ1-5

CDR3aa: CASINSPGQGFYGYTF
CDR3nt: TGTGCCAGCATCAATTCCCCAGGACAGGGGTTCTATGGCTACACCTTC
abundance: .
d_gene: TRBD1
v_gene: TRBV28
j_gene: TRBJ1-2

CDR3aa: CASSLGSVQETQYF
CDR3nt: TGCGCCAGCAGCTTGGGTAGCGTCCAAGAGACCCAGTACTTC
abundance: .
d_gene: .
v_gene: TRBV5-1
j_gene: TRBJ2-5

CDR3aa: CASSPRDRYYEQYF
CDR3nt: TGTGCCAGCTCACCACGGGACAGGTACTACGAGCAGTACTTC
abundance: .
d_gene: TRBD1
v_gene: TRBV18
j_gene: TRBJ2-7

CDR3aa: CASSPGVSPYEQYF
CDR3nt: TGTGCCAGCAGCCCAGGGGTATCCCCCTACGAGCAGTACTTC
abundance: .
d_gene: .
v_gene: TRBV7-9
j_gene: TRBJ2-7

CDR3aa: CASAGTGAWNEQFF
CDR3nt: TGTGCCAGCGCCGGGACAGGGGCATGGAATGAGCAGTTCTTC
abundance: .
d_gene: TRBD1
v_gene: TRBV19
j_gene: TRBJ2-1

CDR3aa: CASSPYAYNEQFF
CDR3nt: TGTGCCAGCAGTCCCTACGCCTACAATGAGCAGTTCTTC
abundance: .
d_gene: .
v_gene: TRBV6-5
j_gene: TRBJ2-1

CDR3aa: CASSVLGQSSYNEQFF
CDR3nt: TGTGCCAGCAGTGTCCTGGGGCAGAGCTCCTACAATGAGCAGTTCTTC
abundance: .
d_gene: .
v_gene: TRBV6-4
j_gene: TRBJ2-1

CDR3aa: CASSPKGGSGLAHEQFF
CDR3nt: TGTGCCAGCAGCCCCAAGGGGGGATCCGGACTAGCGCATGAGCAGTTCTTC
abundance: .
d_gene: TRBD2
v_gene: TRBV4-2
j_gene: TRBJ2-1

CDR3aa: CASSPGLQLNTEAFF
CDR3nt: TGTGCCAGCAGTCCAGGACTGCAGCTGAACACTGAAGCTTTCTTT
abundance: .
d_gene: .
v_gene: TRBV7-2
j_gene: TRBJ1-1

CDR3aa: CASSLAGGEETQYF
CDR3nt: TGTGCCAGCAGTTTAGCGGGAGGAGAAGAGACCCAGTACTTC
abundance: few
d_gene: TRBD2
v_gene: TRBV27
j_gene: TRBJ2-5

CDR3aa: CASSLDGYGYTF
CDR3nt: TGTGCCAGCAGCTTAGACGGCTATGGCTACACCTTC
abundance: .
d_gene: .
v_gene: TRBV11-2
j_gene: TRBJ1-2

CDR3aa: CASSQDPRTGRYEQYF
CDR3nt: TGCGCCAGCAGCCAAGACCCCCGGACAGGACGCTACGAGCAGTACTTC
abundance: once
d_gene: TRBD1
v_gene: TRBV4-1
j_gene: TRBJ2-7

CDR3aa: CAWSVRGGPGTQYF
CDR3nt: TGTGCCTGGAGTGTACGGGGGGGGCCGGGGACCCAGTACTTC
abundance: .
d_gene: TRBD2
v_gene: TRBV30
j_gene: TRBJ2-5